This is a list of T cell receptor beta chains from one sample in a study of patients and donors after allogeneic stem cell transplantation. TCRdb re-analysed the RT-PCR reads in MiXCR, keeping a single row per CDR3 protein. The repertoire holds roughly 190,000 distinct CDR3 sequences, with about 40% as singletons. The sequenced material came from blood, either unsorted or a sorted T cell fraction (not recorded which). These receptor sequences come from a human donor who was either an allogeneic HSCT recipient or a stem cell or donor lymphocyte infusion donor (not recorded which). It is not recorded whose cells these are; they may come from a transplant donor. Both conserved end residues are part of each CDR3. A D gene is named only where the DNA matches it firmly. The listing skips clone size in some rows; elsewhere it reads once, few, many or a size class.

TRBV29-1	TRBJ2-1	TRBD2	.	CSVGGLDSPYSYNEQFF	TGCAGCGTGGGGGGACTAGATAGTCCTTACTCCTACAATGAGCAGTTCTTC
TRBV4-2	TRBJ2-3	.	.	CASSQESGTGTTDTQYF	TGTGCCAGCAGCCAAGAATCGGGAACAGGGACCACAGATACGCAGTATTTT
TRBV7-8	TRBJ2-1	TRBD2	few	CASSLGLAGPYNEQFF	TGTGCCAGCAGCCTGGGACTAGCGGGACCCTACAATGAGCAGTTCTTC
TRBV6-6	TRBJ1-5	.	.	CASRGWAGYNQPQHF	TGTGCCAGCAGAGGTTGGGCAGGGTACAATCAGCCCCAGCATTTT
TRBV7-2	TRBJ2-1	.	few	CASSLAGQSYNEQFF	TGTGCCAGCAGCTTAGCTGGACAGTCCTACAATGAGCAGTTCTTC
TRBV29-1	TRBJ1-5	TRBD1	.	CSVSGGRTNQPQHF	TGCAGCGTCTCAGGGGGTCGAACAAACCAGCCCCAGCATTTT
TRBV20-1	TRBJ2-7	.	.	CSASPPGGVGNEQYF	TGCAGTGCTAGCCCCCCCGGAGGTGTCGGCAACGAGCAGTACTTC
TRBV20-1	TRBJ1-2	TRBD1	.	CSARPPDRDGYTF	TGCAGTGCTAGGCCCCCTGACAGGGACGGCTACACCTTC
TRBV18	TRBJ2-7	.	once	CASSQREYEQYF	TGTGCCAGCTCACAGAGGGAGTACGAGCAGTACTTC
TRBV4-2	TRBJ1-6	TRBD1	once	CASSQPGQGSSPLHF	TGTGCCAGCAGCCAGCCGGGACAGGGGAGTTCACCCCTCCACTTT
TRBV12-3/TRBV12-4	TRBJ2-2	TRBD2	few	CASSLLAGGAGELFF	TGTGCCAGCAGTCTCCTAGCGGGAGGCGCCGGGGAGCTGTTTTTT
TRBV27	TRBJ1-4	.	few	CASSLSVRPVGSEKLFF	TGTGCCAGCAGTTTATCCGTTAGACCCGTTGGGAGTGAAAAACTGTTTTTT
TRBV7-2	TRBJ2-1	TRBD2	few	CASSILGGSSYNEQFF	TGTGCCAGCAGTATCTTGGGAGGGAGCTCCTACAATGAGCAGTTCTTC
TRBV15	TRBJ2-7	.	few	CATSPMDGTYEQYF	TGTGCCACCAGCCCGATGGACGGGACCTACGAGCAGTACTTC
TRBV5-5	TRBJ1-2	TRBD1	.	CASSPGQERNYGYTF	TGTGCCAGCAGCCCGGGACAGGAGAGAAACTATGGCTACACCTTC
TRBV7-9	TRBJ1-4	.	.	CASSPGWDGGEKLFF	TGTGCCAGCAGCCCCGGGTGGGACGGGGGTGAAAAACTGTTTTTT
TRBV6-1	TRBJ1-3	.	.	CAGRQSSGNTIYF	TGTGCCGGCAGACAGTCCTCTGGAAACACCATATATTTT
TRBV7-2	TRBJ1-5	.	many	CASSSGGDQPQHF	TGTGCCAGCAGCTCGGGAGGGGATCAGCCCCAGCATTTT
TRBV4-3	TRBJ1-1	.	.	CASSQGATVFEAFF	TGCGCCAGCAGCCAAGGCGCGACAGTCTTTGAAGCTTTCTTT
TRBV7-9	TRBJ1-2	.	few	CASSSLIGDRHGYTF	TGTGCCAGCAGTAGTTTAATTGGGGATCGGCATGGCTACACCTTC
TRBV27	TRBJ2-1	.	.	CASSLSWGRNEQFF	TGTGCCAGCAGTTTATCGTGGGGGAGAAATGAGCAGTTCTTC
TRBV27	TRBJ1-6	.	.	CASSWSGNSYNSPLHF	TGTGCCAGCAGTTGGTCAGGGAACTCCTATAATTCACCCCTCCACTTT
TRBV19	TRBJ1-6	TRBD1	.	CASSTWDRDDSPLHF	TGTGCCAGTAGTACCTGGGACAGGGACGATTCACCCCTCCACTTT
TRBV6-5	TRBJ2-7	.	.	CASTKQGSSYEQYF	TGTGCCAGCACCAAACAGGGATCGAGCTACGAGCAGTACTTC
TRBV12-3/TRBV12-4	TRBJ2-6	TRBD2	.	CASSLPPGGAGAYPSSGANVLTF	TGTGCCAGCAGTTTACCCCCCGGAGGAGCGGGAGCTTATCCGAGCTCTGGGGCCAACGTCCTGACTTTC
TRBV7-2	TRBJ1-5	TRBD1	.	CASSLSRGNPSNQPQHF	TGTGCCAGCAGCTTATCCAGGGGGAACCCTAGCAATCAGCCCCAGCATTTT
TRBV20-1	TRBJ1-5	.	once	CSARVRDQPQHF	TGCAGTGCTAGAGTCCGGGATCAGCCCCAGCATTTT
TRBV18	TRBJ2-1	TRBD2	.	CASSPLGGLAGVPYNEQFF	TGTGCCAGCTCACCCCTAGGGGGACTAGCGGGAGTGCCCTACAATGAGCAGTTCTTC
TRBV12-3/TRBV12-4	TRBJ1-6	TRBD1	.	CASSFGTAARRTLHF	TGTGCCAGCAGTTTTGGGACAGCCGCGCGGAGAACCCTCCACTTT
TRBV29-1	TRBJ1-1	TRBD1	.	CSVGGGNTEAFF	TGCAGCGTTGGAGGGGGCAACACTGAAGCTTTCTTT
TRBV20-1	TRBJ1-4	TRBD1	many	CSATDRGAPWGKLFF	TGCAGTGCAACGGACAGGGGTGCCCCTTGGGGAAAACTGTTTTTT
TRBV15	TRBJ2-5	.	few	CATSRDGEPGGTQYF	TGTGCCACCAGCAGAGATGGGGAGCCGGGCGGGACCCAGTACTTC
TRBV30	TRBJ2-1	.	.	CAWSDRVSSYNEQFF	TGTGCCTGGAGTGATCGGGTGAGCTCCTACAATGAGCAGTTCTTC
TRBV6-2/TRBV6-3	TRBJ2-1	TRBD2	.	CASDTRLAGGGNEQFF	TGTGCCAGCGACACTCGGCTAGCGGGGGGGGGTAATGAGCAGTTCTTC
TRBV6-1	TRBJ2-4	TRBD1	.	CASRNPARDRVNNIQYF	TGTGCCAGCAGGAATCCAGCCCGGGACAGGGTAAACAACATTCAGTACTTC
TRBV6-1	TRBJ1-1	.	.	CASRIGTVTEAFF	TGTGCCAGCAGAATCGGGACTGTCACTGAAGCTTTCTTT
TRBV15	TRBJ1-1	.	.	CATSRDPSQNTEAFF	TGTGCCACCAGCAGAGATCCGAGTCAGAACACTGAAGCTTTCTTT
TRBV9	TRBJ1-3	.	few	CASSVTTGGISGNTIYF	TGTGCCAGCAGCGTAACCACCGGAGGAATCTCTGGAAACACCATATATTTT
TRBV11-2	TRBJ2-7	.	.	CASRLAGQLTYEQYF	TGTGCCAGCAGGTTGGCGGGGCAGCTCACCTACGAGCAGTACTTC
TRBV20-1	TRBJ1-2	TRBD1	few	CSASAGGYGYTF	TGCAGTGCTAGTGCAGGGGGGTATGGCTACACCTTC
TRBV9	TRBJ1-6	.	.	CASSVVRGSPLHF	TGTGCCAGCAGCGTAGTTAGGGGCTCACCCCTCCACTTT
TRBV29-1	TRBJ1-1	.	.	CSVENGKYEAFF	TGCAGCGTTGAAAACGGGAAGTATGAAGCTTTCTTT
TRBV7-9	TRBJ1-1	TRBD1	many	CASSQTGTEAFF	TGTGCCAGCAGCCAGACAGGGACTGAAGCTTTCTTT
TRBV5-6	TRBJ1-1	.	.	CASSLWTKHGAFF	TGTGCCAGCAGCTTATGGACGAAACATGGAGCTTTCTTT
TRBV15	TRBJ1-1	.	.	CATSRDRVRRTGPEAFF	TGTGCCACCAGCAGAGATCGGGTACGGAGAACAGGCCCTGAAGCTTTCTTT
TRBV7-9	TRBJ2-1	TRBD2	.	CASSITSAYNEQFF	TGTGCCAGCAGCATTACTAGCGCCTACAATGAGCAGTTCTTC
TRBV5-1	TRBJ2-1	TRBD2	.	CASSLGLAGDKFYNEQFF	TGCGCCAGCAGCTTGGGACTAGCGGGAGACAAATTCTACAATGAGCAGTTCTTC
TRBV5-1	TRBJ2-2	.	few	CASSPGPGGSYTGELFF	TGCGCCAGCAGCCCCGGGCCCGGTGGGTCTTACACCGGGGAGCTGTTTTTT